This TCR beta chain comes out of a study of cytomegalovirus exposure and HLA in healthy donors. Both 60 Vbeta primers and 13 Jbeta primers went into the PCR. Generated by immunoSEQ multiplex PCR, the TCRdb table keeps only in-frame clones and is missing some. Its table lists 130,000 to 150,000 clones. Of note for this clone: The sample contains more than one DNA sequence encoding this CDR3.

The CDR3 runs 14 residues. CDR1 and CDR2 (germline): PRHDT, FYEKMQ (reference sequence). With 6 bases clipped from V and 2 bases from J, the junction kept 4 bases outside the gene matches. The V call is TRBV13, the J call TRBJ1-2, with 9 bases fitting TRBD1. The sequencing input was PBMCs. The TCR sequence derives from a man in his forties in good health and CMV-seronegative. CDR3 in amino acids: CASRPGQGNYGYTF. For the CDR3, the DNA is TGTGCCAGCAGGCCGGGACAGGGAAACTATGGCTACACCTTC.